This T cell receptor beta chain was recovered during a study of blood T cell repertoires in COVID-19. Across the study: Researchers got acute and convalescent COVID-19 samples from the United States, Italy and Spain.

Original processing methods: The authors estimated nucleated cell counts from reference gene primer amplification. Clones were sequenced by immunoSEQ multiplex PCR, and TCRdb holds only the in-frame ones, with some missing. That table is the source of V, J and clone size, and D and trimming were worked out from the DNA. The sample includes 650,000 to 800,000 clones, over 80% of them seen just once. CDR1 and CDR2 (germline): MGHRA, YSYEKL. The CDR3 loop spans 13 amino acids. Trimming shortened V by 1 base and J by 14 bases, and 17 bases separated the two germline ends. The chain links TRBV4-1 to TRBJ1-2; D gene unclear. The receptor was derived from a woman between 18 and 29 years old with acute or convalescent COVID-19. The sequenced material came from peripheral blood. The CDR3 region has the DNA TGCGCCAGCAGCCAAGTCGGGATTTCTACGGTGACCTTC. The encoded protein is CASSQVGISTVTF.